These T cell receptor beta chains were read from a single sample in a study of T-cell memory formation after mild COVID-19. TCRdb reanalysed the 5' RACE reads using MiXCR and keeps one entry per CDR3 protein. In the table there are over 12,000 distinct CDR3 sequences, 20% to 25% of which are singletons. Sequenced: PBMCs or a T cell subset sorted from them (not recorded which). These receptors were collected from a man between 18 and 35 years old who had mild COVID-19 (a few samples of this study predate the infection). Cell type and time point are not known. Both conserved end residues are part of each CDR3. Fields, in order: clone size, D gene, J gene, V gene, CDR3 protein, CDR3 DNA. D genes are given only for firm matches. Some rows have no size entry. The others give once, few or many, or a class for an expanded clone.

clone_size: few
d_call: .
j_call: TRBJ2-7
v_call: TRBV6-5
cdr3_aa: CASSYRGWHSEQYF
cdr3_nt: TGTGCCAGCAGTTACAGGGGCTGGCATTCCGAGCAGTACTTC

clone_size: few
d_call: .
j_call: TRBJ2-5
v_call: TRBV19
cdr3_aa: CASSINWGLFQETQYF
cdr3_nt: TGTGCCAGTAGTATAAATTGGGGACTGTTTCAAGAGACCCAGTACTTC

clone_size: few
d_call: .
j_call: TRBJ2-2
v_call: TRBV20-1
cdr3_aa: CSARDLQGTYTGELFF
cdr3_nt: TGCAGTGCTAGAGATCTTCAGGGGACTTACACCGGGGAGCTGTTTTTT

clone_size: many
d_call: .
j_call: TRBJ1-6
v_call: TRBV4-1
cdr3_aa: CASSRILQGLNSPLHF
cdr3_nt: TGCGCCAGCAGCCGAATACTGCAGGGGCTTAATTCACCCCTCCACTTT

clone_size: many
d_call: .
j_call: TRBJ1-4
v_call: TRBV5-4
cdr3_aa: CASSGWESAEKLFF
cdr3_nt: TGTGCCAGCAGCGGATGGGAGAGTGCCGAAAAACTGTTTTTT

clone_size: .
d_call: TRBD1
j_call: TRBJ1-6
v_call: TRBV20-1
cdr3_aa: CSASHRGLGNSPLHF
cdr3_nt: TGCAGTGCTAGTCACAGGGGCCTCGGGAATTCACCCCTCCACTTT

clone_size: many
d_call: .
j_call: TRBJ2-1
v_call: TRBV21-1
cdr3_aa: CASNGGTSYNEQFF
cdr3_nt: TGTGCCAGCAACGGGGGGACGTCCTACAATGAGCAGTTCTTC

clone_size: .
d_call: .
j_call: TRBJ2-7
v_call: TRBV6-2/TRBV6-3
cdr3_aa: CASSLLGSYEQYF
cdr3_nt: TGTGCCAGCAGCCTTTTGGGCTCCTACGAGCAGTACTTC

clone_size: .
d_call: TRBD2
j_call: TRBJ2-2
v_call: TRBV4-1
cdr3_aa: CASSLGTSGGALVGELFF
cdr3_nt: TGCGCCAGCAGCCTCGGGACTAGCGGGGGGGCCTTGGTCGGGGAGCTGTTTTTT

clone_size: many
d_call: .
j_call: TRBJ2-7
v_call: TRBV29-1
cdr3_aa: CSVWGVGDEQYF
cdr3_nt: TGCAGCGTCTGGGGGGTAGGTGACGAGCAGTACTTC

clone_size: .
d_call: .
j_call: TRBJ1-3
v_call: TRBV19
cdr3_aa: CASSTLGPLRNTIYF
cdr3_nt: TGTGCCAGTAGTACCCTGGGACCTCTGCGGAACACCATATATTTT

clone_size: .
d_call: .
j_call: TRBJ2-3
v_call: TRBV7-7
cdr3_aa: CASSLGGPADTQYF
cdr3_nt: TGTGCTAGCAGCTTAGGTGGGCCCGCAGATACGCAGTATTTT

clone_size: many
d_call: TRBD1
j_call: TRBJ1-2
v_call: TRBV5-1
cdr3_aa: CASSSRDRGLLDYGYTF
cdr3_nt: TGCGCCAGCAGCTCGAGGGACAGGGGTTTACTCGACTATGGCTACACCTTC

clone_size: .
d_call: TRBD2
j_call: TRBJ2-1
v_call: TRBV20-1
cdr3_aa: CSARGSSGETYNEQFF
cdr3_nt: TGCAGTGCTAGAGGTTCTAGCGGGGAGACCTACAATGAGCAGTTCTTC

clone_size: .
d_call: .
j_call: TRBJ2-5
v_call: TRBV7-8
cdr3_aa: CASSSTQETQYF
cdr3_nt: TGTGCCAGCAGCTCCACTCAGGAGACCCAGTACTTC

clone_size: .
d_call: .
j_call: TRBJ2-7
v_call: TRBV6-5
cdr3_aa: CASSYRGPHDEQYF
cdr3_nt: TGTGCCAGCAGTTACCGGGGGCCCCACGACGAGCAGTACTTC

clone_size: .
d_call: .
j_call: TRBJ2-3
v_call: TRBV29-1
cdr3_aa: CSVGISGRTDTQYF
cdr3_nt: TGCAGCGTTGGAATTAGCGGAAGGACAGATACGCAGTATTTT

clone_size: .
d_call: .
j_call: TRBJ2-1
v_call: TRBV6-5
cdr3_aa: CASSYSHGEYNEQFF
cdr3_nt: TGTGCCAGCAGTTACTCCCACGGGGAGTACAATGAGCAGTTCTTC

clone_size: many
d_call: TRBD2
j_call: TRBJ2-1
v_call: TRBV3-1
cdr3_aa: CASSQESRGGDDEQFF
cdr3_nt: TGTGCCAGCAGCCAAGAATCACGGGGGGGTGACGATGAGCAGTTCTTC

clone_size: .
d_call: TRBD2
j_call: TRBJ2-1
v_call: TRBV7-2
cdr3_aa: CASSSAGSSGRGEQFF
cdr3_nt: TGTGCCAGCAGCTCCGCGGGGAGTAGCGGGAGGGGTGAGCAGTTCTTC

clone_size: few
d_call: .
j_call: TRBJ1-1
v_call: TRBV27
cdr3_aa: CASSLTAFMNTEAFF
cdr3_nt: TGTGCCAGCAGTTTAACAGCCTTCATGAACACTGAAGCTTTCTTT

clone_size: many
d_call: .
j_call: TRBJ1-2
v_call: TRBV6-6
cdr3_aa: CASSLQEYYGYTF
cdr3_nt: TGTGCCAGCAGTTTACAGGAGTACTATGGCTACACCTTC

clone_size: many
d_call: TRBD2
j_call: TRBJ2-3
v_call: TRBV5-1
cdr3_aa: CASSSPWVAGRTDTQYF
cdr3_nt: TGCGCCAGCAGCTCTCCCTGGGTAGCGGGGCGCACAGATACGCAGTATTTT

clone_size: many
d_call: .
j_call: TRBJ2-1
v_call: TRBV20-1
cdr3_aa: CSARAVSYNEQFF
cdr3_nt: TGCAGTGCTAGAGCGGTCTCCTACAATGAGCAGTTCTTC

clone_size: .
d_call: TRBD2
j_call: TRBJ2-1
v_call: TRBV5-1
cdr3_aa: CASSANSGQYNEQFF
cdr3_nt: TGCGCCAGCAGCGCTAATAGCGGGCAATACAATGAGCAGTTCTTC

clone_size: large
d_call: TRBD2
j_call: TRBJ2-4
v_call: TRBV7-9
cdr3_aa: CASSLVQRGKNIQYF
cdr3_nt: TGTGCCAGCAGCTTAGTGCAGCGGGGAAAAAACATTCAGTACTTC

clone_size: .
d_call: TRBD2
j_call: TRBJ2-1
v_call: TRBV11-3
cdr3_aa: CASSLGTSGGANEQFF
cdr3_nt: TGTGCCAGCAGCTTAGGGACTAGCGGGGGGGCCAATGAGCAGTTCTTC

clone_size: few
d_call: .
j_call: TRBJ1-2
v_call: TRBV6-5
cdr3_aa: CASSYGQPGRGYGYTF
cdr3_nt: TGTGCCAGCAGTTACGGACAGCCGGGACGAGGGTATGGCTACACCTTC

clone_size: .
d_call: .
j_call: TRBJ1-5
v_call: TRBV4-2
cdr3_aa: CASSQAAYSNQPQHF
cdr3_nt: TGTGCCAGCAGCCAGGCCGCTTATAGCAATCAGCCCCAGCATTTT

clone_size: many
d_call: .
j_call: TRBJ1-2
v_call: TRBV2
cdr3_aa: CASSAGGGYGYTF
cdr3_nt: TGTGCCAGCAGTGCGGGGGGTGGCTATGGCTACACCTTC

clone_size: .
d_call: TRBD2
j_call: TRBJ2-1
v_call: TRBV9
cdr3_aa: CASSVMPSGTVRNEQFF
cdr3_nt: TGTGCCAGCAGCGTAATGCCTAGCGGGACAGTGAGGAATGAGCAGTTCTTC

clone_size: many
d_call: .
j_call: TRBJ2-2
v_call: TRBV10-3
cdr3_aa: CAISRGLNTGELFF
cdr3_nt: TGTGCCATCAGCAGGGGTCTAAACACCGGGGAGCTGTTTTTT

clone_size: many
d_call: .
j_call: TRBJ1-1
v_call: TRBV7-2
cdr3_aa: CASRSILVTEAFF
cdr3_nt: TGTGCCAGCAGGAGCATTTTGGTCACTGAAGCTTTCTTT

clone_size: many
d_call: .
j_call: TRBJ2-7
v_call: TRBV12-3/TRBV12-4
cdr3_aa: CASSFHPSSYEQYF
cdr3_nt: TGTGCCAGCAGTTTTCACCCCAGCTCCTACGAGCAGTACTTC

clone_size: many
d_call: .
j_call: TRBJ2-7
v_call: TRBV3-2
cdr3_aa: CASSPPGGGEQYF
cdr3_nt: TGTGCCAGCAGCCCCCCAGGTGGGGGCGAGCAGTACTTC

clone_size: few
d_call: TRBD1
j_call: TRBJ2-1
v_call: TRBV28
cdr3_aa: CASRRTGTGGLNEQFF
cdr3_nt: TGTGCCAGCAGACGAACCGGGACAGGGGGCCTCAATGAGCAGTTCTTC

clone_size: many
d_call: .
j_call: TRBJ1-1
v_call: TRBV5-1
cdr3_aa: CASSYGQGYTEAFF
cdr3_nt: TGCGCCAGCAGCTATGGGCAGGGGTACACTGAAGCTTTCTTT

clone_size: many
d_call: .
j_call: TRBJ2-5
v_call: TRBV20-1
cdr3_aa: CSARAPETQYF
cdr3_nt: TGCAGTGCTCGGGCCCCGGAGACCCAGTACTTC

clone_size: many
d_call: .
j_call: TRBJ2-2
v_call: TRBV6-5
cdr3_aa: CAANGGDAGELFF
cdr3_nt: TGTGCCGCCAACGGGGGTGATGCCGGGGAGCTGTTTTTT

clone_size: many
d_call: .
j_call: TRBJ2-7
v_call: TRBV12-3/TRBV12-4
cdr3_aa: CASSRGSRSYEQYF
cdr3_nt: TGTGCCAGCAGTCGGGGGTCGAGGTCCTACGAGCAGTACTTC

clone_size: many
d_call: .
j_call: TRBJ1-1
v_call: TRBV11-1
cdr3_aa: CASSLARGLNTEAFF
cdr3_nt: TGTGCCAGCAGCTTAGCAAGGGGCCTGAACACTGAAGCTTTCTTT

clone_size: many
d_call: TRBD1
j_call: TRBJ2-1
v_call: TRBV7-9
cdr3_aa: CASSLGQGYYNEQFF
cdr3_nt: TGTGCCAGCAGCTTAGGACAGGGCTACTACAATGAGCAGTTCTTC

clone_size: few
d_call: .
j_call: TRBJ1-2
v_call: TRBV10-2
cdr3_aa: CARSSGTHGYTF
cdr3_nt: TGCGCCAGATCCTCGGGCACACATGGCTACACCTTC

clone_size: many
d_call: .
j_call: TRBJ2-3
v_call: TRBV25-1
cdr3_aa: CASTLTGTDTQYF
cdr3_nt: TGTGCCAGCACCCTGACTGGTACAGATACGCAGTATTTT

clone_size: many
d_call: .
j_call: TRBJ2-5
v_call: TRBV7-9
cdr3_aa: CASSFSFGARETQYF
cdr3_nt: TGTGCCAGCAGCTTCTCGTTTGGGGCTCGTGAGACCCAGTACTTC

clone_size: many
d_call: TRBD2
j_call: TRBJ2-7
v_call: TRBV6-8
cdr3_aa: CASSYISPSGGPSSYEQYF
cdr3_nt: TGTGCCAGCAGTTACATTTCGCCTAGCGGGGGGCCGAGCTCCTACGAGCAGTACTTC

clone_size: .
d_call: TRBD1
j_call: TRBJ1-5
v_call: TRBV6-2/TRBV6-3
cdr3_aa: CASSYWTGNNQPQHF
cdr3_nt: TGTGCCAGCAGTTACTGGACAGGGAACAATCAGCCCCAGCATTTT

clone_size: few
d_call: .
j_call: TRBJ1-1
v_call: TRBV18
cdr3_aa: CASSPTTPYYTEAFF
cdr3_nt: TGTGCCAGCTCACCTACGACACCCTACTACACTGAAGCTTTCTTT

clone_size: .
d_call: .
j_call: TRBJ1-1
v_call: TRBV4-2
cdr3_aa: CASSGTTIPEAFF
cdr3_nt: TGTGCCAGCAGCGGAACTACGATACCTGAAGCTTTCTTT

clone_size: .
d_call: .
j_call: TRBJ1-4
v_call: TRBV4-3
cdr3_aa: CASSSRWGRAAREKLFF
cdr3_nt: TGCGCCAGCAGCTCAAGATGGGGCAGGGCAGCGAGAGAAAAACTGTTTTTT

clone_size: few
d_call: .
j_call: TRBJ1-1
v_call: TRBV18
cdr3_aa: CASSPYQGSEDTEAFF
cdr3_nt: TGTGCCAGCTCACCATACCAGGGATCGGAAGACACTGAAGCTTTCTTT

clone_size: many
d_call: .
j_call: TRBJ1-1
v_call: TRBV5-1
cdr3_aa: CASSLIRTGNTEAFF
cdr3_nt: TGCGCCAGCAGCTTAATAAGAACTGGGAACACTGAAGCTTTCTTT

clone_size: many
d_call: .
j_call: TRBJ2-5
v_call: TRBV3-1
cdr3_aa: CASSQVQPLAGETQYF
cdr3_nt: TGTGCCAGCAGCCAAGTACAGCCCCTAGCAGGGGAGACCCAGTACTTC